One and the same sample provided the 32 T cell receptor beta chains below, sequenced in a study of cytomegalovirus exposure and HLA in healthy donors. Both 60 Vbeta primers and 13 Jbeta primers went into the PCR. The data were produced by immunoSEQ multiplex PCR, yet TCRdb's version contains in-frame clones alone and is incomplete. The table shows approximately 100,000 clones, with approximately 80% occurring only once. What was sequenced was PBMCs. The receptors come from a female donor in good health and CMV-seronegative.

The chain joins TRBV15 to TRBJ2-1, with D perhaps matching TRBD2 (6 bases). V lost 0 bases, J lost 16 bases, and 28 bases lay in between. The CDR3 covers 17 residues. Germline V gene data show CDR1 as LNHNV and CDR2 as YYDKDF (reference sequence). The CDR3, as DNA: TGTGCCACCAGCAGAGATCAGGCTGGTCAGCCCATAGCGGTCGAATTCTTC. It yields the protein CATSRDQAGQPIAVEFF.

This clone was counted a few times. The DNA of the CDR3 is TGTGCTAGTGGTTTGGGGGACAGGGACTATGGCTACACCTTC. It translates to CASGLGDRDYGYTF. The J gene is TRBJ1-2, the V gene TRBV12-5; 9 bases align to TRBD1. This CDR3 is built from 14 residues. From germline, CDR1 is LGHNT and CDR2 FRNRAP. Trimming removed 1 base from V and 3 bases from J; junction bases left unmatched: 0.

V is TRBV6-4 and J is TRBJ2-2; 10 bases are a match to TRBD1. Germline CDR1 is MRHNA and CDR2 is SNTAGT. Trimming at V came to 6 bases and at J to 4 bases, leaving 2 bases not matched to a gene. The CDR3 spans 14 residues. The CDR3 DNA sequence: TGTGCCAGCAGCGGACAGGGGGGCACCGGGGAGCTGTTTTTT. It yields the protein CASSGQGGTGELFF.

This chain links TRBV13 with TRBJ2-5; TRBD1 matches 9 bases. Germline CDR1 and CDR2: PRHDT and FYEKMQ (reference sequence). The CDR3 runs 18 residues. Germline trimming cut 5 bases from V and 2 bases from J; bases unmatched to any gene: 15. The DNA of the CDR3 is TGTGCCAGCAGCCCAGGGACAGGGACCGTGGGGGGGCAAGAGACCCAGTACTTC. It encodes CASSPGTGTVGGQETQYF. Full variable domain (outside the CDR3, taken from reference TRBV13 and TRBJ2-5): AAGVIQSPRHLIKEKRETATLKCYPIPRHDTVYWYQQGPGQDPQFLISFYEKMQSDKGSIPDRFSAQQFSDYHSELNMSSLELGDSALYFCASSPGTGTVGGQETQYFGPGTRLLVL.

The CDR3 protein is CASSLDPPSGTLPNYGYTF. In DNA, the CDR3 is TGCGCCAGCAGCTTGGATCCCCCGAGCGGGACACTACCTAACTATGGCTACACCTTC. J is TRBJ1-2 and V is TRBV5-1, with D possibly TRBD1 on 6 matching bases. V was cut by 0 bases and J by 0 bases, with 21 bases left in between. This CDR3 region has 19 residues. In germline, CDR1 is SGHRS, CDR2 YFSETQ.

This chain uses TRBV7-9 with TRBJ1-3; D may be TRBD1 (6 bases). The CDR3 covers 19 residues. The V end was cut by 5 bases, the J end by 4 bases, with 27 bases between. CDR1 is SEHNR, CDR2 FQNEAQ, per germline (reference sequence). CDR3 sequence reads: CASSPYSGTPFKSGNTIYF. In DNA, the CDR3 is TGTGCCAGCAGCCCCTACTCCGGGACACCATTTAAGAGCGGAAACACCATATATTTT.

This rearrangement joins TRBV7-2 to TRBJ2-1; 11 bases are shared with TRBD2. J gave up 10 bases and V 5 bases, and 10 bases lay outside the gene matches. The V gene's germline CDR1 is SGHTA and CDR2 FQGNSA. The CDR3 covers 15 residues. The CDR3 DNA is TGTGCCAGCAGCCCGATAGCGGGGGGGCCCAAAGAGCAGTTCTTC. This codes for CASSPIAGGPKEQFF.

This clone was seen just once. The CDR3 region has the DNA TGCGCCAGCACCCAGCGGGGACAGAGCACAGATACGCAGTATTTT. This encodes CASTQRGQSTDTQYF. The chain uses TRBV4-3 and TRBJ2-3; D could derive from TRBD1 or TRBD2 (7 bases each). This CDR3 spans 15 amino acids. The germline CDR1 and CDR2 sequences are LGHNA and YSLEER. The V gene lost 7 bases and the J gene lost 0 bases, with 14 bases spanning the gap.

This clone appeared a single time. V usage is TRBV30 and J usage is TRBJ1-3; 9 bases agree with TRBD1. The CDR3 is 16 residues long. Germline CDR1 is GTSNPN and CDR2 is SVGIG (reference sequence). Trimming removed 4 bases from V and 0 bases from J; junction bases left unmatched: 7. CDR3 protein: CAWKGTGMGSGNTIYF. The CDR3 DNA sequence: TGTGCCTGGAAAGGGACAGGGATGGGCTCTGGAAACACCATATATTTT. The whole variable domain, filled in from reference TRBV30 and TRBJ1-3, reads SQTIHQWPATLVQPVGSPLSLECTVEGTSNPNLYWYRQAAGRGLQLLFYSVGIGQISSEVPQNLSASRPQDRQFILSSKKLLLSDSGFYLCAWKGTGMGSGNTIYFGEGSWLTVV.

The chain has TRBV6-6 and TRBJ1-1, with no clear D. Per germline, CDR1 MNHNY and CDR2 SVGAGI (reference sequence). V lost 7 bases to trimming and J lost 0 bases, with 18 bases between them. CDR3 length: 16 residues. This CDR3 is CASIERVRELNTEAFF. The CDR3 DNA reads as TGTGCCAGCATAGAAAGAGTACGGGAACTGAACACTGAAGCTTTCTTT.

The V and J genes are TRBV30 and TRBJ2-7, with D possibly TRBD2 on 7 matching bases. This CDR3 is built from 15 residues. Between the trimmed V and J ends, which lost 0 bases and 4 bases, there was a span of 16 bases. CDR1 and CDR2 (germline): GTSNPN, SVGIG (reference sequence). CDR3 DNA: TGTGCCTGGAGTGTTGGGGGGGCGCTACGTTACGAGCAGTACTTC. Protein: CAWSVGGALRYEQYF.

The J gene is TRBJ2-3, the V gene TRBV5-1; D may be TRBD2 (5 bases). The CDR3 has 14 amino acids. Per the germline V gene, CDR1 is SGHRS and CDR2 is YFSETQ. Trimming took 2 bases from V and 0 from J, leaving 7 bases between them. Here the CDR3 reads CASSLAASTDTQYF. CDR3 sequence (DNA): TGCGCCAGCAGCTTAGCGGCTAGCACAGATACGCAGTATTTT.

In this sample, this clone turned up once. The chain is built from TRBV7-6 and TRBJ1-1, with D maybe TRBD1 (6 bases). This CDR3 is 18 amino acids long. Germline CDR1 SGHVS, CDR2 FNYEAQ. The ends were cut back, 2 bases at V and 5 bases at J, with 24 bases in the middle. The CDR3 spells CASSLSAVASEGETEAFF. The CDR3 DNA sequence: TGTGCCAGCAGCTTATCAGCGGTTGCCTCAGAGGGGGAGACTGAAGCTTTCTTT.

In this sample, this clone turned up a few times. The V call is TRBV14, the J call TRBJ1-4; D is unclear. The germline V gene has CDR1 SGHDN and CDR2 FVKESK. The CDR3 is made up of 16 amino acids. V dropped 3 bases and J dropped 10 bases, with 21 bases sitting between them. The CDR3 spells CASSQVGKTGIGKLFF. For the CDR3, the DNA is TGTGCCAGCAGCCAGGTGGGGAAGACCGGGATCGGAAAACTGTTTTTT.

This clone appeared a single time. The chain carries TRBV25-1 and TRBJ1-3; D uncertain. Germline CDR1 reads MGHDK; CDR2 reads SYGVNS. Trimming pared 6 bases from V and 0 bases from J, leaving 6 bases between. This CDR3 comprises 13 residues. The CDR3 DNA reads TGTGCCAGCAGCCGGGTCTCTGGAAACACCATATATTTT. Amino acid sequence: CASSRVSGNTIYF.

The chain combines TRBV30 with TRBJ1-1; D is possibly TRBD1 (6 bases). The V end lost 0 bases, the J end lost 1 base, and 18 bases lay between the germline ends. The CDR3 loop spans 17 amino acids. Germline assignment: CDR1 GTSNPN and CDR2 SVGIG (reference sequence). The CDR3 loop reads CAWSVTPQGIKNTEAFF. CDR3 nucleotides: TGTGCCTGGAGTGTGACCCCCCAGGGGATAAAGAACACTGAAGCTTTCTTT.

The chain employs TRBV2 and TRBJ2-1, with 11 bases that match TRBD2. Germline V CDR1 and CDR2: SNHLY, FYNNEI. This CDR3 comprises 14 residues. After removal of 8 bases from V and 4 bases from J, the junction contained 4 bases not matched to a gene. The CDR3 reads CASPSGGNYNEQFF. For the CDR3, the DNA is TGTGCCAGCCCTAGCGGGGGGAATTACAATGAGCAGTTCTTC.

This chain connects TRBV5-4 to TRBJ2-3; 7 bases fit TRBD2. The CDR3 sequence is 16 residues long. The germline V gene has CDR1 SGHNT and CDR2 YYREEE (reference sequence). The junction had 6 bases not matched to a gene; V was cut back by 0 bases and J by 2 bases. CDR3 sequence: CASSLDSGGSTDTQYF. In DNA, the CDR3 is TGTGCCAGCAGCTTGGATTCGGGGGGATCCACAGATACGCAGTATTTT.

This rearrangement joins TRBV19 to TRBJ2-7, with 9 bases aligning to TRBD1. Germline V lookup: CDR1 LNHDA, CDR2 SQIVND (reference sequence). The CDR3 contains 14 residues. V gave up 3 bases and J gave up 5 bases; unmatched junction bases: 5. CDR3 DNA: TGTGCCAGTAGTATGGGACAGGGATATAACGAGCAGTACTTC. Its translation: CASSMGQGYNEQYF.

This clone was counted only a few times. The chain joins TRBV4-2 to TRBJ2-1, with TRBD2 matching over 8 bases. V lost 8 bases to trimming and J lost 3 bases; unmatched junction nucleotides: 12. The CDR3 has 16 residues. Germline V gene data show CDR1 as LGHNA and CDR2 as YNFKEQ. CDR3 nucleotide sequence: TGTGCCAGCCGGGGGGGGAGCGGGGGCCTCTACAATGAGCAGTTCTTC. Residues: CASRGGSGGLYNEQFF.

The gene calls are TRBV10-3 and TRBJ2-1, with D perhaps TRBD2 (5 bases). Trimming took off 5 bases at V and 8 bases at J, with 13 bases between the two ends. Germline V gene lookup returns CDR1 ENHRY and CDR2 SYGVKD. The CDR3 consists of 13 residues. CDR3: CAISSKDGDEQFF. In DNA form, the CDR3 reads TGTGCCATCAGTTCAAAGGACGGGGATGAGCAGTTCTTC.

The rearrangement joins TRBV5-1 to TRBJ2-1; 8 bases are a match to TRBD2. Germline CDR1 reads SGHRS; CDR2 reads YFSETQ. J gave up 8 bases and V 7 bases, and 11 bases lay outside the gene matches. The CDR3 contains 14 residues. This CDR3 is CASGRGGQVDEQFF. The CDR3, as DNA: TGCGCCAGCGGTCGGGGGGGCCAGGTCGATGAGCAGTTCTTC.

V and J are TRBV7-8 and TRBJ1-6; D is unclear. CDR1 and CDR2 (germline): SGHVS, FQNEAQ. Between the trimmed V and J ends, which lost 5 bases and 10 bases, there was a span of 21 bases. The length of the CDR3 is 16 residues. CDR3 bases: TGTGCCAGCAGCCCCCCATGGGAGGGTTCCTGGTCACCCCTCCACTTT. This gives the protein CASSPPWEGSWSPLHF.

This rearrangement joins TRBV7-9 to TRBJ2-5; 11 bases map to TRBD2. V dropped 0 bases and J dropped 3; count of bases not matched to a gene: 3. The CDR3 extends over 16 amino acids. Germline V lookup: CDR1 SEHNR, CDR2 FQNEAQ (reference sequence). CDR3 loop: CASSLALAGAKETQYF. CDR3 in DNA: TGTGCCAGCAGCTTAGCACTAGCGGGGGCAAAAGAGACCCAGTACTTC.

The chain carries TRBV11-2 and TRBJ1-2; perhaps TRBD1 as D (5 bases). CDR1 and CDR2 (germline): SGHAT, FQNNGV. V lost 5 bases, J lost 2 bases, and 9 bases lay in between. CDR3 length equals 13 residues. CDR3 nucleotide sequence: TGTGCCAGCAGCCCTACAGGCAACTATGGCTACACCTTC. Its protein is CASSPTGNYGYTF.

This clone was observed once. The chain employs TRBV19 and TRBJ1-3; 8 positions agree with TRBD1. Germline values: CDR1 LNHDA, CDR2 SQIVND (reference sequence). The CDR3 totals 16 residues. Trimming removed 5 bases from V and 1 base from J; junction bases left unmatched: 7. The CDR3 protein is CASSVDRVSSGNTIYF. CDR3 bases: TGTGCCAGTAGTGTGGACAGGGTATCGTCTGGAAACACCATATATTTT.

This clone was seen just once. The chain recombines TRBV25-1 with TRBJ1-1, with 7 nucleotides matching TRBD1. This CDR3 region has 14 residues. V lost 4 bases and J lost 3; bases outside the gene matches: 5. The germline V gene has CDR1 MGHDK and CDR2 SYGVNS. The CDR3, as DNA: TGTGCCAGCAGTGCCCTAACAGGGGACACTGAAGCTTTCTTT. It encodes CASSALTGDTEAFF.

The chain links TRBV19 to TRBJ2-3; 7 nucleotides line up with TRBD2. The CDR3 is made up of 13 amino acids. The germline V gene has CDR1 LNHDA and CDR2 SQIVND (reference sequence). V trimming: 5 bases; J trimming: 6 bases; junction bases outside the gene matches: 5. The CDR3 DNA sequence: TGTGCCAGTAGTTGGACTAGTCCTGATACGCAGTATTTT. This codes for CASSWTSPDTQYF.

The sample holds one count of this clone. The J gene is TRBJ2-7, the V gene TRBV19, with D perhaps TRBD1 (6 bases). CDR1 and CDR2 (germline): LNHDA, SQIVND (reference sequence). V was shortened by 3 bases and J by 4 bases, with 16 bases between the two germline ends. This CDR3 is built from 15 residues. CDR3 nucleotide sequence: TGTGCCAGTAGTATCCCCCCGGACAGACAGTACGAGCAGTACTTC. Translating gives CASSIPPDRQYEQYF.

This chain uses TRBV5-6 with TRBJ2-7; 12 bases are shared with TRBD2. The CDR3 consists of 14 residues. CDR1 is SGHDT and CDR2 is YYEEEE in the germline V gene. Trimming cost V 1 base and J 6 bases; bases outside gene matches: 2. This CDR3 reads CASSLLAGGFEQYF. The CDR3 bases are TGTGCCAGCAGCTTGCTAGCGGGGGGGTTCGAGCAGTACTTC.

In DNA, the CDR3 is TGTGCCAGCGGCCCCCCGGGGGTTGAAGGGGCCAACGTCCTGACTTTC. This sequence encodes CASGPPGVEGANVLTF. The chain carries TRBV7-9 and TRBJ2-6; perhaps TRBD2 as D (6 bases). Trimming removed 8 bases from V and 4 bases from J, with 18 bases in between. The length of the CDR3 is 16 residues. Germline CDR1 and CDR2: SEHNR and FQNEAQ (reference sequence).

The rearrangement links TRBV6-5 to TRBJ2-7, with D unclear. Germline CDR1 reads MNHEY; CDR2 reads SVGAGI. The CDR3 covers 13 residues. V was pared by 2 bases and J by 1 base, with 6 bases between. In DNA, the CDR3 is TGTGCCAGCAGTTACCGTGAGTCCTACGAGCAGTACTTC. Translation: CASSYRESYEQYF.